This T cell receptor beta chain was sequenced in a study of blood T cell repertoires in COVID-19 (dated by TCRdb to the early 2020s). A note on the overall study: Samples from collaborators originated in the United States, Italy and Spain and spanned both the acute and convalescent phases of COVID-19. The repertoires were released in a freely available public database meant as a resource for research on the immune response to SARS-CoV-2. Deeply sampled blood TCRbeta repertoires from subjects exposed to, actively infected with, or recovered from COVID-19 were included in the dataset. HLA class I and class II types, where available, came from metadata supplied by the sample provider rather than from assay-based typing. The prospective study material was composed of cDNA or gDNA derived from T cells, B-cell-depleted T cells, or PBMCs. The sample metadata nearly always contained a de-identified subject ID, COVID-19 status, age in years and sex. The samples were drawn from the first 160 participants of the ongoing ImmuneRACE study and from 950 to 1,500 subjects provided by 6 global collaborators.

V is clipped by 4 bases and J by 3 bases, and the sequence between their germline boundaries is 21 bases long. Taken from cysteine to phenylalanine, the CDR3 has 18 residues. Only the CDR3 part of the read is kept: 54 bases, read in frame from the first base. Sequences MDHEN (CDR1) and SYDVKM (CDR2) are obtained from the germline V gene. TCRbeta CDR3 regions were amplified from genomic DNA using the immunoSEQ Assay, a bias-controlled multiplex PCR. On the authors' methods: Nucleated cell counts per sample were estimated from amplification of reference gene primers within the assay. To quantify the absolute abundance of each unique TCRbeta CDR3 rearrangement, sequence reads were collapsed and filtered. For each sample, productive Simpson clonality was calculated as the square root of Simpson's diversity index across productive rearrangements. Here the immuneACCESS table is served through TCRdb, limited to in-frame sequences with V and J called. Missing clones are a known gap in these copies; in checked studies unresolved V genes cover under half, and the rest lacks a known reason. D and trimming come from the DNA, and the V and J calls and clone size come from that table. The sample table contains about 210,000 clones; only one count was recorded for 82% of them. Around 8% of the sample lies in the top ten.

On this clone: No cognate antigen has been identified for it. Per-base qualities were not stored, and no clone one base away is much larger.

Here is what the overall study found, with its caveats: The quantity of clinical and demographic metadata differed by source and by participant and was supplied without curation.

In Seattle, one collaborating source enrolled patients while the infection was active and tracked those patients longitudinally over the course of disease. The collaborating institutions used their own protocols to collect whole blood in K2EDTA tubes. Collaborator samples were shipped for TCRbeta analysis as frozen whole blood, isolated PBMCs, or DNA extracted from either sample type. Sequences were obtained from peripheral blood. The chain is assembled from TRBV28 and TRBJ2-2; a tentative D match to TRBD2 spans 6 bases. The TCR comes from a woman aged 60-75 years with COVID-19, enrolled during active disease. The bases are TGTGCCAGCAGTTCATATCGGGGGAAAGGCCGATACACCGGGGAGCTGTTTTTT. Translated, it gives CASSSYRGKGRYTGELFF. Full variable domain (CDR3 extended with the reference TRBV28 and TRBJ2-2 proteins): DVKVTQSSRYLVKRTGEKVFLECVQDMDHENMFWYRQDPGLGLRLIYFSYDVKMKEKGDIPEGYSVSREKKERFSLILESASTNQTSMYLCASSSYRGKGRYTGELFFGEGSRLTVL.